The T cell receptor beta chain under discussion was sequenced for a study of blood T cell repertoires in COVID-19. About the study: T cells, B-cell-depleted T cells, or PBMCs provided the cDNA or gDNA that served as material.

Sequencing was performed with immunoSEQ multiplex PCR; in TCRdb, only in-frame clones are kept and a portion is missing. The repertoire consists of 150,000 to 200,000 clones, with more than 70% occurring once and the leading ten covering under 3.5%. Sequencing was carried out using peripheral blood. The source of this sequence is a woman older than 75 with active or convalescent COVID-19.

The CDR3 DNA reads as TGTGCCAGCAGTTTGAGTGTGCCAAATGAGCAGTTCTTC. Residues: CASSLSVPNEQFF. The chain combines TRBV12-3 or TRBV12-4 with TRBJ2-1; the D is unclear. The CDR3 runs to 13 residues. The V gene lost 3 bases and the J gene lost 7 bases, with 10 bases spanning the gap.